This T cell receptor beta chain came from a study of beta chain features in type 1 diabetes. General study results and limits: There were fewer insertions and more deletions at the VDJ junctions of type 1 diabetes patients. Shorter templates may be favored by PCR, equally so in patients and controls.

At least ten counts were recorded for this clone. The antigen remains undetermined. The isolated RNA, all of it, was reverse transcribed, so expressed TCRB transcripts were what got sequenced. Assay: immunoSEQ multiplex PCR; the TCRdb copy retains only in-frame clones and omits some. The repertoire holds about 220,000 clones, with approximately 10% as singletons. Germline values: CDR1 SGHNT, CDR2 YYREEE (reference sequence). This CDR3 has 15 amino acids. Trimming cost V 4 bases and J 1 base; bases outside gene matches: 6. This TCR was recovered from a man aged 18-30 years in good health. The V and J genes are TRBV5-4 and TRBJ2-5; 8 nucleotides match TRBD1. Sequenced sample: central memory CD4+ T cells from blood. CDR3 in amino acids: CASSAGQGPQETQYF. The CDR3 DNA is TGTGCCAGCAGCGCTGGACAGGGACCCCAAGAGACCCAGTACTTC.